Presented here are 29 T cell receptor beta chains from one specimen sequenced in a study of blood T cell repertoires in COVID-19. The method was immunoSEQ multiplex PCR; TCRdb's version includes in-frame clones alone and lacks a portion of them. The sample has about 87,000 clones, about 80% seen once. Sequenced: peripheral blood. The origin of the receptors is a woman aged 70-85 years with acute or convalescent COVID-19.

Here the CDR3 reads CASSTQGQGLQETQYF. The CDR3 DNA is TGCGCCAGCAGCACCCAAGGACAGGGTCTCCAAGAGACCCAGTACTTC. The V call is TRBV5-1, the J call TRBJ2-5, with 8 bases aligning to TRBD1. CDR3 length equals 16 residues. Unmatched junction bases numbered 9, after V lost 4 bases and J lost 1 base. Germline loops: CDR1 SGHRS, CDR2 YFSETQ.

The V gene is TRBV4-2, the J gene TRBJ2-1; 15 nucleotides match TRBD2. The V and J ends lost 1 base and 0 bases, in that order; junction bases with no gene match: 7. The CDR3 contains 20 residues. Germline CDR1 reads LGHNA; CDR2 reads YNFKEQ. In DNA form, the CDR3 reads TGTGCCAGCAGCCAAGCGGGGACTAGCGGGGGGTTCAGCTCCTACAATGAGCAGTTCTTC. Encoded protein: CASSQAGTSGGFSSYNEQFF.

The rearrangement uses TRBV9 and TRBJ2-7, with a possible D match to TRBD2 (6 bases). The germline V and J ends were trimmed by 0 bases and 5 bases, with 15 bases remaining between them. The CDR3 loop spans 15 amino acids. Germline CDR1 is SGDLS and CDR2 is YYNGEE. The CDR3 region is CASSVAPGEENEQYF. DNA of the CDR3: TGTGCCAGCAGCGTAGCCCCGGGGGAAGAAAACGAGCAGTACTTC.

This clone was seen a handful of times. V usage is TRBV9 and J usage is TRBJ1-1; 8 bases are a match to TRBD1. The J segment lost 3 bases and the V segment lost 4 bases, leaving 11 bases of the junction unmatched. Germline-derived CDR1 and CDR2 are SGDLS and YYNGEE. The CDR3 is made up of 16 amino acids. The DNA for the CDR3 is TGTGCCAGCAGCTCCCGGACAGGGCCAAGGGACACTGAAGCTTTCTTT. It encodes CASSSRTGPRDTEAFF.

The chain recombines TRBV4-1 with TRBJ2-5; TRBD2 aligns across 12 bases. CDR3 length: 16 residues. Unmatched junction bases numbered 5, after V lost 4 bases and J lost 2 bases. Germline CDR1 reads MGHRA; CDR2 reads YSYEKL. The CDR3 coding sequence is TGCGCCAGCAGCCCGATGACTAGCGGGGGACAAGAGACCCAGTACTTC. It codes for CASSPMTSGGQETQYF.

Points on this clone: This sample includes further DNA sequences coding for the same CDR3. The chain uses TRBV2 and TRBJ2-7, with D tentatively TRBD1 (5 bases). There are 13 residues in the CDR3. Trimming pared 4 bases from V and 2 bases from J, leaving 9 bases between. Germline CDR1 SNHLY, CDR2 FYNNEI. The CDR3: CASSGQGPYEQYF. CDR3 DNA: TGTGCCAGCAGTGGCCAGGGTCCCTACGAGCAGTACTTC.

The chain employs TRBV10-3 and TRBJ1-2, with a weak D call TRBD1 (6 bases). CDR3 length: 13 residues. Germline V CDR1 and CDR2: ENHRY, SYGVKD. V was cut by 8 bases and J by 3 bases, with 13 bases left in between. The DNA of the CDR3 is TGTGCCATCGGGGGGGGCGCAGACTATGGCTACACCTTC. Translation: CAIGGGADYGYTF.

The genes are TRBV7-8 and TRBJ1-1; a weak D match, TRBD1 (6 bases). The germline V and J ends were trimmed by 1 base and 10 bases, with 13 bases remaining between them. This CDR3 is built from 13 residues. In germline, CDR1 is SGHVS, CDR2 FQNEAQ. CDR3 in amino acids: CASSLEGVRGAFF. CDR3 in DNA: TGTGCCAGCAGCTTAGAGGGGGTTCGTGGAGCTTTCTTT.

The chain uses TRBV19 and TRBJ1-1, with TRBD1 identical over 8 bases. This CDR3 spans 14 amino acids. The junction had 2 bases not matched to a gene; V was cut back by 4 bases and J by 1 base. Germline CDR1 and CDR2: LNHDA and SQIVND (reference sequence). The CDR3 coding sequence is TGTGCCAGTAGTAGGGACAGGTGGAACACTGAAGCTTTCTTT. Translation gives CASSRDRWNTEAFF.

The genes are TRBV18 and TRBJ1-1; a weak D match, TRBD1 (6 bases). This CDR3 has 12 amino acids. Germline values: CDR1 KGHSH, CDR2 LQKENI. V lost 4 bases, J lost 6 bases, and 9 bases lay in between. The CDR3 coding sequence is TGTGCCAGCTCACAACGACAGGCTGAAGCTTTCTTT. As protein: CASSQRQAEAFF.

The chain uses TRBV9 and TRBJ1-6; maybe TRBD1 (6 bases). The CDR3 has 14 amino acids. V was pared by 6 bases and J by 10 bases, with 17 bases between. CDR1 is SGDLS and CDR2 is YYNGEE in the germline V gene. The CDR3 here is CASNLEGVGSPLHF. Written as DNA, the CDR3 is TGTGCCAGCAACCTCGAGGGGGTTGGGTCACCCCTCCACTTT.

CDR3 in amino acids: CASSIGQGHNSGNTIYF. The CDR3 DNA follows: TGCGCCAGCAGCATCGGACAGGGGCACAACTCTGGAAACACCATATATTTT. The rearrangement joins TRBV5-1 to TRBJ1-3; TRBD1 matches at 9 bases. V lost 4 bases, J lost 0 bases, and 8 bases stayed unmatched. CDR3 size: 17 residues. The germline V gene has CDR1 SGHRS and CDR2 YFSETQ. The full variable domain, with the rest looked up from reference TRBV5-1 and TRBJ1-3, is KAGVTQTPRYLIKTRGQQVTLSCSPISGHRSVSWYQQTPGQGLQFLFEYFSETQRNKGNFPGRFSGRQFSNSRSEMNVSTLELGDSALYLCASSIGQGHNSGNTIYFGEGSWLTVV.

This clone was counted once. This chain links TRBV12-3 or TRBV12-4 with TRBJ1-3, with D unclear. V lost 6 bases and J 4 bases, leaving 10 bases between the germline ends. This CDR3 is built from 13 residues. CDR3 region: CASSPFMGNTIYF. CDR3 in DNA: TGTGCCAGCAGCCCTTTTATGGGAAACACCATATATTTT.

This chain joins TRBV19 and TRBJ2-3; D unresolved. V was pared by 1 base and J by 2 bases, with 7 bases between. The germline V gene encodes CDR1 LNHDA and CDR2 SQIVND (reference sequence). The CDR3 has 14 residues. CDR3 DNA sequence: TGTGCCAGTAGTATAGGGCAGGACACAGATACGCAGTATTTT. Translating it yields CASSIGQDTDTQYF.

The V call is TRBV6-5, the J call TRBJ2-7; 9 bases align to TRBD2. The CDR3 has 14 residues. Germline-derived CDR1 and CDR2 are MNHEY and SVGAGI. The V and J ends lost 8 bases and 3 bases, in that order; junction bases with no gene match: 8. The CDR3 loop reads CASRLGSGGYEQYF. In DNA form, the CDR3 reads TGTGCCAGCCGTCTTGGTAGCGGGGGCTACGAGCAGTACTTC.

The chain is built from TRBV6-5 and TRBJ1-1; D remains ambiguous. CDR3 length: 14 amino acids. Germline lookup yields CDR1 MNHEY and CDR2 SVGAGI. The V and J ends lost 5 bases and 12 bases respectively, with 22 bases between them. The chain's CDR3 is CASSPPGEGGWTFF. The CDR3 DNA sequence: TGTGCCAGCAGTCCGCCCGGGGAGGGCGGTTGGACTTTCTTT.

The chain has TRBV28 and TRBJ1-5, with 9 bases matching TRBD1. Trimming took 6 bases from V and 7 from J; bases not matched to a gene: 7. CDR1 and CDR2 (germline): MDHEN, SYDVKM. This CDR3 region has 14 residues. CDR3 nucleotides: TGTGCCAGCAGGCCCGGGACAGGGTACCAGCCCCAGCATTTT. Translated, it gives CASRPGTGYQPQHF.

The chain couples TRBV4-1 to TRBJ1-2; D is ambiguous. The V gene lost 0 bases and the J gene lost 5 bases, with 4 bases spanning the gap. The CDR3 spans 12 residues. Germline CDR1 is MGHRA and CDR2 is YSYEKL. The CDR3: CASSQDQYGYTF. CDR3 coding DNA: TGCGCCAGCAGCCAAGATCAGTATGGCTACACCTTC.

The CDR3 here is CASSTGGTGVAETQYF. The CDR3 region has the DNA TGTGCCAGCAGCACCGGCGGGACAGGGGTGGCAGAGACCCAGTACTTC. This chain joins TRBV28 and TRBJ2-5; 10 bases agree with TRBD1. The CDR3 is 16 residues long. J was trimmed by 4 bases and V by 6 bases; bases with no gene match: 11. The V gene's germline CDR1 is MDHEN and CDR2 SYDVKM.

This chain uses TRBV5-4 with TRBJ2-3, with 12 bases lining up with TRBD1. The CDR3 totals 20 residues. Per germline, CDR1 SGHNT and CDR2 YYREEE (reference sequence). The ends lost 3 bases at V and 0 bases at J; junction bases unmatched: 14. The CDR3 DNA sequence: TGTGCCAGCAGCTGGGTGCCCGGGACAGGGGGCCCCGGTAGCACAGATACGCAGTATTTT. It specifies CASSWVPGTGGPGSTDTQYF.

The chain carries TRBV11-3 and TRBJ1-2; 7 nucleotides align to TRBD1. V trimming: 2 bases; J trimming: 5 bases; junction bases outside the gene matches: 2. The CDR3 covers 13 residues. Germline V gene data show CDR1 as SGHNT and CDR2 as YENEEA. CDR3 nucleotides: TGTGCCAGCAGCTTAAGGGACAGTTATGGCTACACCTTC. Residues: CASSLRDSYGYTF.

The chain has TRBV6-5 and TRBJ1-2, with TRBD1 matching over 9 bases. With V trimmed by 6 bases and J by 2 bases, 1 base remained unmatched. CDR1 is MNHEY, CDR2 SVGAGI, per germline. The CDR3 is made up of 13 amino acids. Here the CDR3 DNA reads TGTGCCAGCAGGGACAGGGGAAACTATGGCTACACCTTC. Amino acids: CASRDRGNYGYTF.

This chain links TRBV5-1 with TRBJ2-4, with D tentatively TRBD1 (7 bases). This CDR3 contains 15 residues. Germline CDR1 SGHRS, CDR2 YFSETQ. The V end was cut by 0 bases, the J end by 6 bases, with 13 bases between. The CDR3 nucleotides are TGCGCCAGCAGCTTGGAGCAGGGGGGCCTAAACATTCAGTACTTC. This encodes CASSLEQGGLNIQYF.

The rearrangement links TRBV5-6 to TRBJ2-1; D is ambiguous. Germline CDR1 SGHDT, CDR2 YYEEEE. V shed 0 bases and J shed 0 bases, with 7 bases lying between them. There are 15 residues in the CDR3. CDR3 bases: TGTGCCAGCAGCTTGGGGCAGTACTCCTACAATGAGCAGTTCTTC. It codes for CASSLGQYSYNEQFF. Based on the CDR3 plus reference TRBV5-6 and TRBJ2-1, the full variable domain is DAGVTQSPTHLIKTRGQQVTLRCSPKSGHDTVSWYQQALGQGPQFIFQYYEEEERQRGNFPDRFSGHQFPNYSSELNVNALLLGDSALYLCASSLGQYSYNEQFFGPGTRLTVL.

The genes are TRBV5-1 and TRBJ2-5, with D hard to call. With 4 bases removed from V and 5 bases from J, the gap between germline ends came to 9 bases. The CDR3 is 12 amino acids. The V gene's germline CDR1 is SGHRS and CDR2 YFSETQ. DNA of the CDR3: TGCGCCAGCAGCATGGCCGGGGAGACCCAGTACTTC. It yields the protein CASSMAGETQYF.

This clone was counted once. V gene TRBV2 combines with J gene TRBJ1-4; TRBD1 agrees at 7 bases. Trimming cost V 11 bases and J 2 bases; bases outside gene matches: 8. The CDR3 loop spans 14 amino acids. From germline, CDR1 is SNHLY and CDR2 FYNNEI. CDR3 region: CAADKGATNEKLFF. In DNA, the CDR3 is TGTGCCGCAGATAAGGGGGCCACTAATGAAAAACTGTTTTTT.

V and J are TRBV2 and TRBJ1-2; TRBD1 is a possible D gene (6 bases). V lost 3 bases, J lost 3 bases, and 17 bases lay in between. Germline CDR1 reads SNHLY; CDR2 reads FYNNEI. The CDR3 contains 16 residues. The chain's CDR3 is CASSDGGAQGYYGYTF. The CDR3, as DNA: TGTGCCAGCAGTGATGGTGGGGCACAGGGCTACTATGGCTACACCTTC.

The sample holds a few counts of this clone. J is TRBJ2-2 and V is TRBV18; 9 bases are a match to TRBD1. Germline V gives CDR1 KGHSH, CDR2 LQKENI. J gave up 3 bases and V 8 bases, and 4 bases lay outside the gene matches. The CDR3 runs to 14 residues. The CDR3 nucleotides are TGTGCCAGCGAATGGACAGGGGACACCGGGGAGCTGTTTTTT. It yields the protein CASEWTGDTGELFF.

The chain has TRBV5-1 and TRBJ1-3; 7 bases agree with TRBD1. V gave up 4 bases and J gave up 1 base; unmatched junction bases: 5. CDR1 is SGHRS, CDR2 YFSETQ, per germline. This CDR3 has 15 residues. CDR3 region: CASSPDRASGNTIYF. In nucleotides, the CDR3 is TGCGCCAGCAGCCCTGACAGGGCGTCTGGAAACACCATATATTTT.